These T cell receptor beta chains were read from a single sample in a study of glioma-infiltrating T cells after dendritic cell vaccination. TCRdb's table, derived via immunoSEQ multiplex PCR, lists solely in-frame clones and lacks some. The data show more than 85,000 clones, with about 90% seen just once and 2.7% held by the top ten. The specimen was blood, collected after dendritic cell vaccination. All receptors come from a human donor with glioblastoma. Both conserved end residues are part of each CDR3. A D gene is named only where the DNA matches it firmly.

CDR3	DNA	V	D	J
CASSLALGGVRVF	TGTGCTAGCAGCTTAGCGCTGGGGGGGGTTCGAGTCTTC	TRBV7-7	-	TRBJ1-2
CASSLEGGNTYEQYF	TGCGCCAGCAGCTTGGAAGGGGGCAATACCTACGAGCAGTACTTC	TRBV5-1	TRBD1	TRBJ2-7
CASGTTSGRSYEQYF	TGTGCCAGCGGAACGACTAGCGGGAGAAGTTACGAGCAGTACTTC	TRBV11-2	TRBD2	TRBJ2-7
CASTGGASYEQYF	TGTGCCAGCACGGGCGGGGCCTCGTACGAGCAGTACTTC	TRBV25-1	-	TRBJ2-7
CASSPPPGSTNEKLFF	TGTGCCAGCAGCCCCCCTCCGGGATCAACTAATGAAAAACTGTTTTTT	TRBV5-4	-	TRBJ1-4
CASSAGLRSEQYF	TGTGCCAGCAGCGCGGGCCTTAGGAGCGAGCAGTACTTC	TRBV2	-	TRBJ2-7
CASSDNLGVNTQYF	TGTGCCAGCAGCGACAACCTTGGTGTTAATACGCAGTATTTT	TRBV11-2	-	TRBJ2-3
CASSVASGIGETQYF	TGTGCCAGCAGCGTAGCCTCAGGGATTGGGGAGACCCAGTACTTC	TRBV9	-	TRBJ2-5
CASSTYSYQPQHF	TGTGCCAGTAGTACCTACAGTTATCAGCCCCAGCATTTT	TRBV19	-	TRBJ1-5
CASSLGQGDFRGYEQYF	TGTGCCAGCAGCTTAGGACAGGGGGATTTTAGAGGATACGAGCAGTACTTC	TRBV7-9	TRBD1	TRBJ2-7
CASSWRGGGTQYF	TGTGCCAGCAGTTGGAGGGGGGGCGGGACCCAGTACTTC	TRBV27	-	TRBJ2-5
CASSYRLKGATEAFF	TGTGCCAGCAGTTACCGCCTGAAGGGGGCCACTGAAGCTTTCTTT	TRBV6-5	TRBD1	TRBJ1-1
CASSFYRDDNSPLHF	TGTGCCAGCAGCTTCTACCGGGATGATAATTCACCCCTCCACTTT	TRBV7-3	-	TRBJ1-6
CASSNTGGNQPQHF	TGTGCCAGTAGTAACACAGGGGGCAATCAGCCCCAGCATTTT	TRBV19	TRBD1	TRBJ1-5
CAWSVQGDGYTF	TGTGCCTGGAGTGTACAGGGAGATGGCTACACCTTC	TRBV30	-	TRBJ1-2
CASSEDRQETQYF	TGTGCCAGCAGTGAGGACAGACAAGAGACCCAGTACTTC	TRBV2	-	TRBJ2-5